What follows are 2 T cell receptor beta chains derived from one specimen sequenced in a study of cytomegalovirus exposure and HLA in healthy donors. Generated by immunoSEQ multiplex PCR, the TCRdb table keeps only in-frame clones and is missing some. The sample lists 120,000 to 150,000 clones, 80% to 90% occurring once. Sequencing used PBMCs. These receptors all stem from a man aged 18 to 35 in good health and CMV-seropositive.

The rearrangement links TRBV6-5 to TRBJ2-7; D may be TRBD2 (6 bases). The germline V gene encodes CDR1 MNHEY and CDR2 SVGAGI. V was clipped by 0 bases and J by 6 bases, with 12 bases between them. The CDR3 length is 14 residues. The CDR3 bases are TGTGCCAGCAGTTACTCGAGGGCTAGCGTCGAGCAGTACTTC. Its protein is CASSYSRASVEQYF.

V usage is TRBV19 and J usage is TRBJ2-3; the D gene is possibly TRBD1 (6 bases). CDR1 and CDR2 (germline): LNHDA, SQIVND (reference sequence). This CDR3 comprises 17 residues. V was clipped by 8 bases and J by 3 bases, with 24 bases between them. CDR3 in DNA: TGTGCCAGTTCATGGGGGCCCTCCTTGATCGGTACAGATACGCAGTATTTT. Protein product: CASSWGPSLIGTDTQYF.